This T cell receptor (beta chain) was recovered during a study of T cell responses to AZD1222 COVID-19 vaccine. Regarding the study as a whole: Seropositivity was recorded at baseline in only 6 or 7 AZD1222 recipients. Increased Spike-specific TCR breadth and depth were observed after two AZD1222 doses.

Researchers grouped second doses given at about 4 or about 12 weeks into one pool. The repertoire was sequenced with immunoSEQ multiplex PCR; TCRdb's copy has only in-frame clones and lacks some. Here the sample spans 15,000 to 20,000 clones, around 92% being singletons. Regarding this clone: Its target is unknown.

The germline V gene has CDR1 MNHEY and CDR2 SVGAGI. The CDR3 covers 14 residues. V gave up 6 bases and J gave up 8 bases; unmatched junction bases: 9. This chain uses TRBV6-5 with TRBJ1-4; 7 nucleotides line up with TRBD1. This TCR came from an adult who received the AZD1222 COVID-19 vaccine. This material consisted of peripheral blood, taken 28 days after the second AZD1222 dose. The CDR3 nucleotides are TGTGCCAGCAGACCCCGACAGGGAGGGGAAAAACTGTTTTTT. This gives the protein CASRPRQGGEKLFF.